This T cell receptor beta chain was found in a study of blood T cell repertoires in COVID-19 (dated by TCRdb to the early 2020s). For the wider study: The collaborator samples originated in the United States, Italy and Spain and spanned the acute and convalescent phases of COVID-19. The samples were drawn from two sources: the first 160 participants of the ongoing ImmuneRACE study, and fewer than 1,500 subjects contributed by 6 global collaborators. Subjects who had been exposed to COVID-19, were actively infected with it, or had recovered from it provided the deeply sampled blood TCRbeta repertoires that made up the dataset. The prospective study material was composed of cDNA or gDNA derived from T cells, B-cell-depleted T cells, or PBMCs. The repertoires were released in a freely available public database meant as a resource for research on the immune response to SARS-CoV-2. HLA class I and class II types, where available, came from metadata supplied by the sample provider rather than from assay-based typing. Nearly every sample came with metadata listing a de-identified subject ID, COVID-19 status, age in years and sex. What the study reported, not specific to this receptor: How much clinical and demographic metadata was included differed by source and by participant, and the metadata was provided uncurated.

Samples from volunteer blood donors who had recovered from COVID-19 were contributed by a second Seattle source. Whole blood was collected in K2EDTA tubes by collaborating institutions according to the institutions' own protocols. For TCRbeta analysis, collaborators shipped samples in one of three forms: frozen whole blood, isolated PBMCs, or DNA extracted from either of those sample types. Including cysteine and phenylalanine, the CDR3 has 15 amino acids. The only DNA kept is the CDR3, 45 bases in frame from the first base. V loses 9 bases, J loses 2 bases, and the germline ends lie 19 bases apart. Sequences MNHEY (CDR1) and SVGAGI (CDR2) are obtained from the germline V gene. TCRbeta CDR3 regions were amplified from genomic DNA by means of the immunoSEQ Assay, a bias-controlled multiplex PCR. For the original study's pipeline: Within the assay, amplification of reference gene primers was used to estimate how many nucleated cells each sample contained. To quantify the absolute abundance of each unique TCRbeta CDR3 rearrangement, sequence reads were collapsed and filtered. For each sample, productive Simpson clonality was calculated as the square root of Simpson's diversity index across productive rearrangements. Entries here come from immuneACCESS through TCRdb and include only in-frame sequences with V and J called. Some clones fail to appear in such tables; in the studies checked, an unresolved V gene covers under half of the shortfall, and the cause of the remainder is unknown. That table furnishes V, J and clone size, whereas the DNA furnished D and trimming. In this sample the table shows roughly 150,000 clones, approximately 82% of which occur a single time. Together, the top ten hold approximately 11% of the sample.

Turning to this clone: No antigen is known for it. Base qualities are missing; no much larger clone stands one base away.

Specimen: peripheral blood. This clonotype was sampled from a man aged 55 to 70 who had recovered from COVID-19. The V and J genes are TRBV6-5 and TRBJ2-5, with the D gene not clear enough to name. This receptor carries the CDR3 CASCLRLNWQETQYF. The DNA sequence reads TGTGCCAGTTGCCTCCGACTGAATTGGCAAGAGACCCAGTACTTC.